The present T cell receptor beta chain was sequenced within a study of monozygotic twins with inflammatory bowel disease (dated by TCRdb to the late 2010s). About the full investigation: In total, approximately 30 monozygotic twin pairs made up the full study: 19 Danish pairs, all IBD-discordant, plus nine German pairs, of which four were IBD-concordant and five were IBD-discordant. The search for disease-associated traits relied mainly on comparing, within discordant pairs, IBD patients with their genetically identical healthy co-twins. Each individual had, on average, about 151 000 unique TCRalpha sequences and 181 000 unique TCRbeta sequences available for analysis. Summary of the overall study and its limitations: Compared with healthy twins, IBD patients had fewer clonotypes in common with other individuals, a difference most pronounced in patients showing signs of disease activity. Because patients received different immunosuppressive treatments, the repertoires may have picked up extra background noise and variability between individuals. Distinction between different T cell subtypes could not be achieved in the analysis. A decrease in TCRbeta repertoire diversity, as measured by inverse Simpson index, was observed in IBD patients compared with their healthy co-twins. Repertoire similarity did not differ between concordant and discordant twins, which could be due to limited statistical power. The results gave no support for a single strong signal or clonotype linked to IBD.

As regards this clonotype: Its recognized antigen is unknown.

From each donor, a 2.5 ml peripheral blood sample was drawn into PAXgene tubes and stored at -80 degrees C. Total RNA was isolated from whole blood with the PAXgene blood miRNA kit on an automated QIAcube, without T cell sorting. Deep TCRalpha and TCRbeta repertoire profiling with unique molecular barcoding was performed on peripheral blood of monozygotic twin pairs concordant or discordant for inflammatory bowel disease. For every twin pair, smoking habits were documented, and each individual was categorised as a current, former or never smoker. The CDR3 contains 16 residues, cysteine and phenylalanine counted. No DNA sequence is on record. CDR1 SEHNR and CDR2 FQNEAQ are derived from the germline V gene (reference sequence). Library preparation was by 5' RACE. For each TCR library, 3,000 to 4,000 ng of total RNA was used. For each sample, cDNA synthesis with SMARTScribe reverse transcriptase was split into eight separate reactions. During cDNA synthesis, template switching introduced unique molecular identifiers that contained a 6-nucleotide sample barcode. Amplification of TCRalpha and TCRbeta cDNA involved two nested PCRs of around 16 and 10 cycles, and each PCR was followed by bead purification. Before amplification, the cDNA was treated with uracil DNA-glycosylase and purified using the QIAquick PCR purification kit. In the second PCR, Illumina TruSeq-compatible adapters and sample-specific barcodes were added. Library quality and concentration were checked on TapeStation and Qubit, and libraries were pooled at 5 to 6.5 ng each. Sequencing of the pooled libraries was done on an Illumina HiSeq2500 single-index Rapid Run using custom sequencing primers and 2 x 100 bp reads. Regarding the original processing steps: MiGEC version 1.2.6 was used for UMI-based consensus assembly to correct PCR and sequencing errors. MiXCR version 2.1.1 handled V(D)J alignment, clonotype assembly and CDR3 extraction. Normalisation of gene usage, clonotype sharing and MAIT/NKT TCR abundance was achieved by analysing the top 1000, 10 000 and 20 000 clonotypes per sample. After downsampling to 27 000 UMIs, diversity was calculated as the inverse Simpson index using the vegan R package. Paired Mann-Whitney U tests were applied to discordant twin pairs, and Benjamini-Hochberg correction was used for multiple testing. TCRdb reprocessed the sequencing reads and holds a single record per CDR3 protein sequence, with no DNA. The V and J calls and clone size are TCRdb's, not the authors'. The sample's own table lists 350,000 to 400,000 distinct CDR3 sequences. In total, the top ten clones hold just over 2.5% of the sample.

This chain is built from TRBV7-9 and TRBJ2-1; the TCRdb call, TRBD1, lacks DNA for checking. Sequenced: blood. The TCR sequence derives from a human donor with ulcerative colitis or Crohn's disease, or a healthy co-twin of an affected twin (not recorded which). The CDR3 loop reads CASSISGGAFFNEQFF.